These 15 T cell receptor beta chains were sequenced from one sample in a study of blood T cell repertoires in COVID-19. Here immunoSEQ multiplex PCR was the method, and the copy in TCRdb shows in-frame clones only, minus some. The repertoire holds 200,000 to 250,000 clones, with about 80% as singletons. The sample taken for sequencing was peripheral blood. The receptor source for this set is a woman of 80 years or more with COVID-19, enrolled during active disease.

This chain links TRBV19 with TRBJ1-1, with D perhaps TRBD1 (6 bases). The germline gives CDR1 LNHDA, CDR2 SQIVND (reference sequence). The CDR3 loop spans 17 amino acids. The ends were cut back, 7 bases at V and 4 bases at J, with 25 bases in the middle. The chain's CDR3 is CASTIIQGALIPTEAFF. In DNA form, the CDR3 reads TGTGCCAGTACCATCATACAGGGAGCCCTTATCCCCACTGAAGCTTTCTTT.

This chain joins TRBV27 and TRBJ2-3, with D possibly being TRBD1 (6 bases). The CDR3 spans 12 residues. V lost 7 bases and J lost 6, with 11 bases in between. The germline CDR1 and CDR2 sequences are MNHEY and SMNVEV (reference sequence). This chain's CDR3 is CASKGVLDTQYF. The CDR3 nucleotides are TGTGCCAGCAAGGGGGTGTTGGATACGCAGTATTTT.

The chain is built from TRBV27 and TRBJ2-7, with a tentative D call TRBD1 (6 bases). V was clipped by 6 bases and J by 2 bases, with 29 bases between them. Germline V gene lookup returns CDR1 MNHEY and CDR2 SMNVEV (reference sequence). The CDR3 is made up of 19 amino acids. The DNA of the CDR3 is TGTGCCAGCAGCCACGCCCTATCCGGGACACCCCCCTTAACCTACGAGCAGTACTTC. Protein: CASSHALSGTPPLTYEQYF.

This chain joins TRBV5-4 and TRBJ2-1; D may be TRBD2 (5 bases). V was shortened by 4 bases and J by 4 bases, with 15 bases between the two germline ends. CDR3 length: 15 amino acids. From germline, CDR1 is SGHNT and CDR2 YYREEE (reference sequence). The CDR3 coding sequence is TGTGCCAGCAGCCCCTTGGGGAGCCAATACAATGAGCAGTTCTTC. Encoded protein: CASSPLGSQYNEQFF.

The gene calls are TRBV3-1 (or the pseudogene TRBV3-2) and TRBJ2-5; no reliable D call. Germline V gene lookup returns CDR1 LGHDT and CDR2 YNNKEL (reference sequence). V lost 5 bases and J 7 bases, leaving 8 bases between the germline ends. The CDR3 extends over 11 amino acids. CDR3 sequence reads: CASSWSGTQYF. As DNA, the CDR3 is TGTGCCAGCAGCTGGTCGGGGACCCAGTACTTC.

The chain carries TRBV7-2 and TRBJ2-7; D is uncertain. This CDR3 spans 14 amino acids. Germline CDR1 and CDR2: SGHTA and FQGNSA. Between the trimmed V and J ends, which lost 5 bases and 2 bases, there was a span of 13 bases. The CDR3 DNA reads TGTGCCAGCAGCCGTCCCGAACTGGCCTACGAGCAGTACTTC. This gives the protein CASSRPELAYEQYF.

Note on this clone: At the DNA level, this CDR3 is encoded by other sequences in the same sample as well. The chain has TRBV5-1 and TRBJ1-6, with 10 bases matching TRBD1. Looked up from germline, CDR1 is SGHRS and CDR2 is YFSETQ. The CDR3 extends over 14 amino acids. V lost 5 bases and J lost 7; bases outside the gene matches: 3. This CDR3 reads CASSSGQGNSPLHF. CDR3 sequence (DNA): TGCGCCAGCAGTTCGGGACAGGGGAATTCACCCCTCCACTTT.

The chain uses TRBV7-9 and TRBJ1-1; no reliable D call. Germline V gives CDR1 SEHNR, CDR2 FQNEAQ (reference sequence). The CDR3 is 11 amino acids. Trimming took 11 bases from V and 4 from J, leaving 11 bases between them. CDR3 bases: TGTGCCGGGGAGGTTCTCACTGAAGCTTTCTTT. Its translation: CAGEVLTEAFF.

The V gene is TRBV5-1, the J gene TRBJ1-1, with 9 bases lining up with TRBD1. Germline lookup yields CDR1 SGHRS and CDR2 YFSETQ. The ends lost 3 bases at V and 0 bases at J; junction bases unmatched: 0. CDR3 length: 14 amino acids. CDR3 residues: CASSWDRVNTEAFF. The CDR3 nucleotides read TGCGCCAGCAGCTGGGACAGGGTGAACACTGAAGCTTTCTTT.

This clone came up a few times. The gene calls are TRBV25-1 and TRBJ2-7, with 7 bases lining up with TRBD1. Trimming took 5 bases from V and 3 from J; bases not matched to a gene: 10. CDR1 is MGHDK and CDR2 is SYGVNS in the germline V gene. This CDR3 contains 15 residues. In nucleotides, the CDR3 is TGTGCCAGCAGTCCAATGGGGACAGCCCACTACGAGCAGTACTTC. It codes for CASSPMGTAHYEQYF.

V and J are TRBV5-5 and TRBJ2-1, with 7 bases that match TRBD1. Germline CDR1 is SGHKS and CDR2 is YYEKEE (reference sequence). The CDR3 runs 15 residues. With V trimmed by 1 base and J by 5 bases, 6 bases remained unmatched. CDR3 sequence reads: CASSLRLTGDNEQFF. CDR3 nucleotides: TGTGCCAGCAGCTTGCGGCTAACAGGGGACAATGAGCAGTTCTTC.

The chain carries TRBV3-1 (or the pseudogene TRBV3-2) and TRBJ2-7; 11 bases line up with TRBD2. V lost 2 bases to trimming and J lost 3 bases; unmatched junction nucleotides: 3. Germline V gene lookup returns CDR1 LGHDT and CDR2 YNNKEL (reference sequence). The CDR3 is 15 amino acids. CDR3 sequence (DNA): TGTGCCAGCAGCCAAACCACTAGCGGGGGCTACGAGCAGTACTTC. Its protein product is CASSQTTSGGYEQYF.

The rearrangement links TRBV27 to TRBJ1-2; tentative D call: TRBD1 (6 bases). CDR3 length equals 16 residues. Trimming removed 0 bases from V and 4 bases from J, with 15 bases in between. CDR1 is MNHEY, CDR2 SMNVEV, per germline (reference sequence). The CDR3 here is CASSLSGAGLGYGYTF. DNA for the CDR3: TGTGCCAGCAGTTTATCGGGGGCAGGGCTGGGCTATGGCTACACCTTC.

The J gene is TRBJ1-1, the V gene TRBV5-1; no clear D gene. The CDR3 totals 14 residues. Trimming cost V 3 bases and J 6 bases, with 15 bases left between them. Germline-derived CDR1 and CDR2 are SGHRS and YFSETQ. In nucleotides, the CDR3 is TGCGCCAGCAGCTCTGAGGGCGGTAGGTCTGAAGCTTTCTTT. This codes for CASSSEGGRSEAFF. The full variable domain, rest sourced from reference TRBV5-1 and TRBJ1-1, is KAGVTQTPRYLIKTRGQQVTLSCSPISGHRSVSWYQQTPGQGLQFLFEYFSETQRNKGNFPGRFSGRQFSNSRSEMNVSTLELGDSALYLCASSSEGGRSEAFFGQGTRLTVV.

This chain links TRBV29-1 with TRBJ2-2; 12 bases match TRBD2. This CDR3 has 14 amino acids. From germline, CDR1 is SQVTM and CDR2 ANQGSEA. V shed 4 bases, J shed 8 bases, and the junction held 5 bases outside the gene matches. The chain's CDR3 is CSVGLAGGLGELFF. The CDR3 DNA is TGCAGCGTTGGCCTAGCGGGGGGGCTGGGGGAGCTGTTTTTT.